This T cell receptor beta chain was sequenced in a study of Ad26.COV2.S vaccination and SARS-CoV-2 variants. Turning to this clone: Its cognate antigen is unknown.

Per the germline V gene, CDR1 is MNHEY and CDR2 is SMNVEV (reference sequence). The CDR3 contains 12 residues. V lost 3 bases, J lost 8 bases, and 10 bases lay in between. Findings and caveats of the study: Recipients of vaccine and of placebo showed similar breadth of their non-spike TCR repertoires. Substantial response breadth was reportedly seen for spike-specific CD8+ and CD4+ T cells after vaccination. The study found higher spike-specific TCR breadth in vaccine than placebo recipients. From the TCR breadth and depth analyses, total T cell responses may have been underestimated.

The table came from immunoSEQ multiplex PCR; TCRdb's copy has only in-frame clones and leaves some out. The sample records about 140,000 clones, 86% being singletons. The origin of this receptor is a human donor who had recovered from COVID-19. The sample consisted of peripheral blood, taken after recovery from COVID-19. The chain joins TRBV27 to TRBJ1-2; maybe TRBD1 (5 bases). The CDR3 sequence: CASSFRDGGYTF. In nucleotides, the CDR3 is TGTGCCAGCAGTTTCAGGGATGGCGGCTACACCTTC.